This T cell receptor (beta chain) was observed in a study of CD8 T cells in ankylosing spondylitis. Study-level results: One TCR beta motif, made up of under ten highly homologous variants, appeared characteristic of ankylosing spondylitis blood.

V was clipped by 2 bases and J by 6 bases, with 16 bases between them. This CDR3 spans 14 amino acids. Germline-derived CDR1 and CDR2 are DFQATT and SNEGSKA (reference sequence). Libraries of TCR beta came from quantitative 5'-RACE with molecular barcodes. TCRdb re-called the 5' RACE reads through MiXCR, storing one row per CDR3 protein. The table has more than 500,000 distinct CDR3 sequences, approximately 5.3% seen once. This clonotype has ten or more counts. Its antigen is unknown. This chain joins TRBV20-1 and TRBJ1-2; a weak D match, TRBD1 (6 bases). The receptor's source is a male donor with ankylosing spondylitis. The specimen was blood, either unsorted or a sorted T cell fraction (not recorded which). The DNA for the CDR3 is TGCAGTGCTAGAAAAGGGAGGGGGAAGGATGGCTACACCTTC. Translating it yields CSARKGRGKDGYTF.